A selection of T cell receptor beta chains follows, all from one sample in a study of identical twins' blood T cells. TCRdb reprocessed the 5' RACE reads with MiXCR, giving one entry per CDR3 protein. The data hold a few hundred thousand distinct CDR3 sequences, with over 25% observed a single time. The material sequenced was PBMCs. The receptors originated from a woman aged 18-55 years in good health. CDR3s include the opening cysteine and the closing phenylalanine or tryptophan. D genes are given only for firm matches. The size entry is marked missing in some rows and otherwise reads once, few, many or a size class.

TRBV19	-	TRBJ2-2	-	TGTGCCAGTAGGATAGGAGGGGACACCGGGGAGCTGTTTTTT	CASRIGGDTGELFF
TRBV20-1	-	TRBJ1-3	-	TGCAGTGCCACATCCGTGGGCTCTGGAAACACCATATATTTT	CSATSVGSGNTIYF
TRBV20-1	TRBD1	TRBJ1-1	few	TGCAGTGCTTACACCGGGACAGGGGGCACTGAAGCTTTCTTT	CSAYTGTGGTEAFF
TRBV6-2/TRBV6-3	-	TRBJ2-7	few	TGTGCCAGCAGTTACTCGGCAGGGTACCACGAGCAGTACTTC	CASSYSAGYHEQYF
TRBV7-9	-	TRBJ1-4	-	TGTGCCAGCAGCTCCGAAGGGGGGATGGGAGATGAAAAACTGTTTTTT	CASSSEGGMGDEKLFF
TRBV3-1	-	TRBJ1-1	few	TGTGCCAGCAGAGACAGGTACAGGAACACTGAAGCTTTCTTT	CASRDRYRNTEAFF
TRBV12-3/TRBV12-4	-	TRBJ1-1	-	TGTGCCAGCGCCCCGGGGGTGGGGAACACTGAAGCTTTCTTT	CASAPGVGNTEAFF
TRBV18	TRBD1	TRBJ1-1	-	TGTGCCAGCTCACCTTCACAGGGGCTGAACACTGAAGCTTTCTTT	CASSPSQGLNTEAFF
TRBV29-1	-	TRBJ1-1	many	TGCAGCGTTCTAGGGGGAAAAGATACTTCTGAAGCTTTCTTT	CSVLGGKDTSEAFF
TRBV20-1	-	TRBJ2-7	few	TGCAGTGCTAGCCAGATGGCGGCCTACGAGCAGTACTTC	CSASQMAAYEQYF
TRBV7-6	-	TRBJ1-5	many	TGTGCCAGCAGCTTAGGACGGGGTTCGAATCAGCCCCAGCATTTT	CASSLGRGSNQPQHF
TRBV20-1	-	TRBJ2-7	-	TGCAGTGCCCCCACCAGAGAGGGGAGCTCCTACGAGCAGTACTTC	CSAPTREGSSYEQYF
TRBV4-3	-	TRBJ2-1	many	TGCGCCAGCAGCCAAGAAGCGGCGAGCTCCTACAATGAGCAGTTCTTC	CASSQEAASSYNEQFF
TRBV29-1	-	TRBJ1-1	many	TGCAGCGTTGAGCCAAGGGAGGCTTTCTTT	CSVEPREAFF
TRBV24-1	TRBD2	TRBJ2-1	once	TGTGCCACCAGTGCGGTGCTAGCGGGTTACAATGAGCAGTTCTTC	CATSAVLAGYNEQFF
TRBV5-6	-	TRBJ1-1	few	TGTGCCAGCAGCTTGCTAGACGCTGAAGCTTTCTTT	CASSLLDAEAFF
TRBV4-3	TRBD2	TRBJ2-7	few	TGCGCCAGCAGCCATCTAGCGGGAGGACCATACGAGCAGTACTTC	CASSHLAGGPYEQYF
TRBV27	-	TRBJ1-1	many	TGTGCCAGCAGTTTTGTGTGCCCTGGGACCATGAACACTGAAGCTTTCTTT	CASSFVCPGTMNTEAFF
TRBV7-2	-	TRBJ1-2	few	TGTGCCAGCAGCGCCCCCGTGGCCAGAGCGTATGATGGCTACACCTTC	CASSAPVARAYDGYTF
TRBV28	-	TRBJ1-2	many	TGTGCCAGCAGTTTACCTAACTATGGCTACACCTTC	CASSLPNYGYTF
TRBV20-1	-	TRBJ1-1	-	TGCAGTGCTCCCGGGTACGAATTGACTGAAGCTTTCTTT	CSAPGYELTEAFF
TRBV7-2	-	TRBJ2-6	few	TGTGCCAGCAGCTTAGAGAGGCCACGCTCTGGGGCCAACGTCCTGACTTTC	CASSLERPRSGANVLTF
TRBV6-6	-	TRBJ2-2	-	TGTGCCAGCAACAGCCTCACCGGGGAGCTGTTTTTT	CASNSLTGELFF
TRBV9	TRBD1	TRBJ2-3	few	TGTGCCAGCAGGGGAGATACAGGGGAAAATACGCAGTATTTT	CASRGDTGENTQYF
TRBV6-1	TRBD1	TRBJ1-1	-	TGTGCCAGCATACGGACAGGGGGAGGTATTGCTGAAGCTTTCTTT	CASIRTGGGIAEAFF
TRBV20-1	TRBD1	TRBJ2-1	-	TGCAGTGCTAGAGATTGGGGACAGGTCGCCAATGAGCAGTTCTTC	CSARDWGQVANEQFF
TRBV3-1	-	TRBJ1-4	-	TGTGCCAGCAGCCAGGCGGGACTATTGGAAAAACTGTTTTTT	CASSQAGLLEKLFF
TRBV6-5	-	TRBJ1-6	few	TGTGCCAGCAGCTACGGGGGGGACTCCTATAATTCACCCCTCCACTTT	CASSYGGDSYNSPLHF
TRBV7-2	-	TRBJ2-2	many	TGTGCCAGCAGCTTAACAAATAGGGGCACCGGGGAGCTGTTTTTT	CASSLTNRGTGELFF
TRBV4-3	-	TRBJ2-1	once	TGCGCCAGCAGCCAAGCCCGAACTTCTAATGAGCAGTTCTTC	CASSQARTSNEQFF
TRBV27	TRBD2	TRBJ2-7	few	TGTGCCAGCAGTTTACTAGCGGGAGGGGGCAACGAGCAGTACTTC	CASSLLAGGGNEQYF
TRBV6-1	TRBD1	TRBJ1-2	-	TGTGCCAGCAGTGAAGCGGAAGGGGGCCATGGCTACACCTTC	CASSEAEGGHGYTF
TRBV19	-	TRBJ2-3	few	TGTGCCAGTGGCGTTGGAGGAACAGATACGCAGTATTTT	CASGVGGTDTQYF
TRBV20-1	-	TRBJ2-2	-	TGCAGTGCTAGAGACTCGGGACCGACAAAATACGGGGAGCTGTTTTTT	CSARDSGPTKYGELFF
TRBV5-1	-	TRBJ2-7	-	TGCGCCAGCAGCTGGGGGCCACCGGACGAGCAGTACTTC	CASSWGPPDEQYF
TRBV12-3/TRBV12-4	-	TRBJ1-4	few	TGTGCCAGCAGTTTCGGGGGTCAGGGTGAAAAACTGTTTTTT	CASSFGGQGEKLFF
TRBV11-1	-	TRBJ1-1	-	TGTGCCAGCAGCTTAGAATCGGGTCCGTTCACTGAAGCTTTCTTC	CASSLESGPFTEAFF
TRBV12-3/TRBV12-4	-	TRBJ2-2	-	TGTGCCAGCACCAGGGTGAACACCGGGGAGCTGTTTTTT	CASTRVNTGELFF
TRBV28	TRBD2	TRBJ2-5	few	TGTGCCAGCAGTCACCGATGGGAGGGCCCAGAGACCCAGTACTTC	CASSHRWEGPETQYF
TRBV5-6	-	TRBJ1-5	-	TGTGCCAGCAGCTTGGGTCCCTACCCCAATCAGCCCCAGCATTTT	CASSLGPYPNQPQHF